This record concerns one TCR beta chain sequence. No antigen is known for it. Repertoires were generated with immunoSEQ multiplex PCR, while TCRdb's copy carries only in-frame clones and drops some. The sample lists some 520,000 clones; 87% were seen once. Germline V CDR1 and CDR2: SGHDN, FVKESK. This CDR3 region has 14 residues. V lost 6 bases, J lost 5 bases, and 13 bases lay in between. The data were obtained in a study of Ad26.COV2.S vaccination and SARS-CoV-2 variants. On the study more broadly: Into the muscle, Ad26.COV2.S was dosed once or twice, 56 days apart. Whole-study results and caveats: The breadth of spike-specific CD8+ and CD4+ T cell responses after vaccination was reportedly substantial.

Treatment in this sample: roughly 20 received Ad26.COV2.S at low or high dose, single or two shots; about 5 received placebo; per-sample allocation not given. The study sampled participants on day 63 after the first vaccine or placebo injection. An 18-55-year-old adult in Boston served as donor. The chain joins TRBV14 to TRBJ2-2; D tentatively fits TRBD1 or TRBD2 (5 bases each). The source material was peripheral blood, sampled in a trial of Ad26.COV2.S vaccine versus placebo. The origin of this receptor is a person aged 18 to 59 who received the Ad26.COV2.S COVID-19 vaccine or a placebo. The CDR3 sequence: CASRSGGGTGELFF. DNA of the CDR3: TGTGCCAGCAGAAGCGGTGGGGGAACCGGGGAGCTGTTTTTT.